This is a list of T cell receptor beta chains from one sample in a study of blood T cell repertoires in COVID-19. The assay was immunoSEQ multiplex PCR, and TCRdb's table has in-frame clones only and misses some. The sample carries hundreds of thousands of clones, roughly 84% recorded once. The specimen was peripheral blood. These receptors came from a man in his forties or fifties with acute or convalescent COVID-19. Each CDR3 is given with its conserved first and last residue. The order of the fields is J gene, V gene, D gene, clone size, CDR3 DNA, CDR3 protein. D genes are given only for firm matches. Clone size is shown for a subset of rows, as once, few, many or a class of expanded clone.

>TRBJ2-2|TRBV7-2|TRBD1|NA
TGTGCCAGCAGCTCCTCCCCGACGACAGGGGGCCCCGGGGAGCTGTTTTTT
CASSSSPTTGGPGELFF
>TRBJ1-2|TRBV30|TRBD1|NA
TGTGCCTGGTCACGCGAGGGGGCGCCTAACTATGGCTACACCTTC
CAWSREGAPNYGYTF
>TRBJ1-2|TRBV28|NA|NA
TGTGCCAGCAGTTCCCTTTTTGAGGGCATCCGGGGGAACTATGGCTACACCTTC
CASSSLFEGIRGNYGYTF
>TRBJ1-5|TRBV10-2|NA|NA
TGCGCCAGCGGGGGGGGGTACAATCAGCCCCAGCATTTT
CASGGGYNQPQHF
>TRBJ2-3|TRBV20-1|TRBD2|NA
TGCAGTGCTAGTCAGGGCGGGAGAAGTCGTACAGATACGCAGTATTTT
CSASQGGRSRTDTQYF
>TRBJ1-5|TRBV2|NA|once
TGTGCCAGCAGTGTGGAGAGGGGGTCGAACGGCAATCAGCCCCAGCATTTT
CASSVERGSNGNQPQHF
>TRBJ2-1|TRBV19|NA|NA
TGTGCCAGTAGTATCCTTAAAGTGGGCGAGGGGGTGGACAATGAGCAGTTCTTC
CASSILKVGEGVDNEQFF
>TRBJ2-4|TRBV2|TRBD2|NA
TGTGCCAGCAGTGAATTAAGTCTAGCGGGAGGCAGAAACATTCAGTACTTC
CASSELSLAGGRNIQYF
>TRBJ1-2|TRBV11-2|NA|NA
TGTGCCAGCAGCCCCATGGCGGTGGGCTATGGCTACACCTTC
CASSPMAVGYGYTF
>TRBJ2-1|TRBV19|TRBD2|NA
TGTGCCAGTAGTATCCTCGGGGGCGGGAGGTCGGAGGGGCAGTTCTTC
CASSILGGGRSEGQFF
>TRBJ1-6|TRBV2|TRBD1|NA
TGTGCCAGCAGTGTGGACAGGGGACTTAATTCACCCCTCCACTTT
CASSVDRGLNSPLHF
>TRBJ2-7|TRBV9|TRBD2|NA
TGTGCCAGCAGCGTGCCCCTATGGCCCGCGAGCGGGAGATACTTC
CASSVPLWPASGRYF
>TRBJ1-2|TRBV7-2|TRBD1|many
TGTGCCAGCAGCTTAGGGACAGGGGGCCATGGCTACACCTTC
CASSLGTGGHGYTF
>TRBJ2-3|TRBV2|TRBD2|NA
TGTGCCAGCAGTGAAACTAGCGTGATCACAGATACGCAGTATTTT
CASSETSVITDTQYF
>TRBJ1-2|TRBV20-1|NA|NA
TGCAGTGCTAGTCAGACAGCCAATTTATTCTATGGCTACACCTTC
CSASQTANLFYGYTF
>TRBJ1-3|TRBV12-3/TRBV12-4|NA|NA
TGTGCCAGCAGTTTTGCGACAACCGATTTT
CASSFATTDF
>TRBJ1-5|TRBV6-5|NA|NA
TGTGCCGCTGGGCAGGGGAACGTCGGTCAGCCCCAGCATTTT
CAAGQGNVGQPQHF
>TRBJ2-2|TRBV7-8|TRBD1|NA
TGTGCCAGCAGCTTATCTTCGGCAGGGGGCGCGTCCGGGGAGCTGTTTTTT
CASSLSSAGGASGELFF
>TRBJ2-1|TRBV5-5|TRBD2|once
TGTGCCAGCAGGATGGGACTAGCGCGATACAATGAGCAGTTCTTC
CASRMGLARYNEQFF
>TRBJ1-1|TRBV9|TRBD1|NA
TGTGCCAGCAGCTCACGAGACAGGGGGAGTGAAGCTTTCTTT
CASSSRDRGSEAFF
>TRBJ2-2|TRBV5-4|NA|NA
TGTGCCAGCAGCTTGGCCCCGACGGGTTACTCCGGGGAGCTGTTTTTT
CASSLAPTGYSGELFF
>TRBJ2-2|TRBV18|NA|NA
TGTGCCAGCTCACCACCCCTAGGGGAGCTGTTTTTT
CASSPPLGELFF
>TRBJ2-1|TRBV11-3|TRBD1|once
TGTGCCAGCAGCTTAGGTGCAACAGGGGATGAGCAGTTCTTC
CASSLGATGDEQFF
>TRBJ1-4|TRBV30|NA|NA
TGTGCCTGGAGTGAGAGGGGGGAAAAACTGTTTTTT
CAWSERGEKLFF
>TRBJ2-7|TRBV15|TRBD2|NA
TGTGCCACCAGCAGTGGACTAGCGGGAGGGCGGGAGCAGTACTTC
CATSSGLAGGREQYF
>TRBJ2-1|TRBV24-1|TRBD2|NA
TGTGCCACCCGGGAGGGGAATGAGCAGTTCTTC
CATREGNEQFF
>TRBJ2-5|TRBV7-2|NA|NA
TGTGCCAGCAGCTTCCCGGAGACTATTACAAGAGAGACCCAGTACTTC
CASSFPETITRETQYF
>TRBJ1-2|TRBV20-1|TRBD1|once
TGCAGTGCTGTCAGGACAGGCGGGTACACCTTC
CSAVRTGGYTF
>TRBJ1-2|TRBV28|NA|NA
TGTGCCAGCAGTTTAGTTCCAGCGGGCTACACCTTC
CASSLVPAGYTF
>TRBJ2-3|TRBV5-1|TRBD2|once
TGCGCCAGCAGCTTGGACGTCGCTAGCGGGGCATATACGCAGTATTTT
CASSLDVASGAYTQYF
>TRBJ2-1|TRBV12-5|TRBD2|NA
TGTGCTAGTGGTTTCGCGGGAGGGCGTAATGAGCAGTTCTTC
CASGFAGGRNEQFF
>TRBJ2-7|TRBV27|NA|NA
TGTGCCAGCAGTTTAGCCCCAATCGGCTACGAGCAGTACTTC
CASSLAPIGYEQYF
>TRBJ1-4|TRBV19|NA|few
TGTGCCAGTACCCGCGTACAGGGAGAAAAACTGTTTTTT
CASTRVQGEKLFF
>TRBJ1-3|TRBV27|NA|many
TGTGCCAGCAGTTTAAGCGGCAGCCACTACTCTGGAAACACCATATATTTT
CASSLSGSHYSGNTIYF
>TRBJ2-5|TRBV30|TRBD2|NA
TGTGCCTGGAGTGCCTCCGGGACTACCCAAGAGACCCAGTACTTC
CAWSASGTTQETQYF
>TRBJ2-1|TRBV7-2|NA|NA
TGTGCCAGCAGCTTGGAGGTAACCGGAAATGAGCAGTTCTTC
CASSLEVTGNEQFF
>TRBJ1-5|TRBV10-3|NA|NA
TGTGCCATCAGTGAAGCCGGGTCCACCGATAGCAATCAGCCCCAGCATTTT
CAISEAGSTDSNQPQHF
>TRBJ1-4|TRBV6-4|NA|NA
TGTGCCAGCAGTGGCCGGGAGCCACCATATGAAAAACTGTTTTTT
CASSGREPPYEKLFF
>TRBJ1-3|TRBV12-5|NA|NA
TGTGCTAGTGGCTATCCGTCCCCTTCTTTCTCTGGAAACACCATATATTTT
CASGYPSPSFSGNTIYF
>TRBJ2-7|TRBV6-5|NA|NA
TGTGCCACAACCCGGGGGACGGCATCCTACGAGCAGTACTTC
CATTRGTASYEQYF
>TRBJ1-3|TRBV9|NA|NA
TGTGCCAGCAGCGTCCAGGGATTCAATGGAAACACCATATATTTT
CASSVQGFNGNTIYF
>TRBJ2-7|TRBV6-1|TRBD2|NA
TGTGCCAGCAGTGAAAGTTCACTAGCGGGATACGAGCAGTACTTC
CASSESSLAGYEQYF
>TRBJ2-3|TRBV15|TRBD2|NA
TGTGCCACCGCACTAGCGGGAGTTGATACGCAGTATTTT
CATALAGVDTQYF
>TRBJ1-2|TRBV7-2|TRBD1|NA
TGTGCCAGCAGCTCAGGGGGTTTGGGGTATGGCTACACCTTC
CASSSGGLGYGYTF
>TRBJ1-5|TRBV12-5|NA|NA
TGTGCTAGTGGTTTCTTCGCAGGGAGCAATCAGCCCCAGCATTTT
CASGFFAGSNQPQHF
>TRBJ1-2|TRBV4-3|NA|once
TGCGCCAGCAGCCAAGATCTAACAGGGAACGCTTTTAACTATGGCTACACCTTC
CASSQDLTGNAFNYGYTF
>TRBJ1-5|TRBV28|TRBD1|NA
TGTGCCAGCAGATCAACAGGGGACAATCAGCCCCAGCATTTT
CASRSTGDNQPQHF
>TRBJ1-2|TRBV29-1|TRBD1|NA
TGCAGCGTTGACCCACCGGGGACAGATAACTATGGCTACACCTTC
CSVDPPGTDNYGYTF
>TRBJ1-1|TRBV7-2|TRBD1|NA
TGTGCCAGCAGCTTAGACAACAGGGGAAATGAAGCTTTCTTT
CASSLDNRGNEAFF
>TRBJ1-1|TRBV2|TRBD1|NA
TGTGCCAGCAGGGCGAACAGGGGACCCAACACTGAAGCTTTCTTT
CASRANRGPNTEAFF